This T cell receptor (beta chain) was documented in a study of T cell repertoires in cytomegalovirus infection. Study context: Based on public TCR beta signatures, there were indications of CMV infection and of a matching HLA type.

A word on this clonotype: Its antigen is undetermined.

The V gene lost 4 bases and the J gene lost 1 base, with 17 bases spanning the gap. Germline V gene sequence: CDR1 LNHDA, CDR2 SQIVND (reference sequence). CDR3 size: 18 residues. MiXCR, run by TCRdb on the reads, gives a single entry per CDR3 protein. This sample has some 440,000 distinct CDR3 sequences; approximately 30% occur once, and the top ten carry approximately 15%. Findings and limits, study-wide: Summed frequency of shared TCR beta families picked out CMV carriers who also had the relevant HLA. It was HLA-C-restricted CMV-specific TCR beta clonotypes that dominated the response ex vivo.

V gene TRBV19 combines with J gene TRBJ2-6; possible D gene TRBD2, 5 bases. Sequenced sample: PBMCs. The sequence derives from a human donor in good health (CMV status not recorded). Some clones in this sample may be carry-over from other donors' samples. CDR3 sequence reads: CASSRVLGRVSGANVLTF. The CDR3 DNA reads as TGTGCCAGTAGTAGGGTACTAGGGCGTGTATCTGGGGCCAACGTCCTGACTTTC.